The 15 T cell receptor beta chains below were found in one sample sequenced in a study of molecular identifiers for immune sequencing clone quantification. Each CDR3 protein gets one entry after TCRdb re-called the PCR reads with MiXCR. The sample lists 90,000 or so distinct CDR3 sequences; roughly 25% were seen once. Input material: naive CD8+ T cells from blood, with Jurkat cell RNA spiked in. Subset denoted: FACS-sorted CD8+CD4-CCR7+CD45RA+ naive T cells. All receptors derive from a human donor in good health. Some libraries in this study had Jurkat cell RNA spiked in.

This clonotype was picked up many times. This sequence joins TRBV29-1 and TRBJ2-2; D is possibly TRBD2 (6 bases). The V end lost 7 bases, the J end lost 2 bases, and 17 bases lay between the germline ends. The CDR3 length is 15 residues. The germline gives CDR1 SQVTM, CDR2 ANQGSEA. CDR3 loop: CSATRRGANTGELFF. The DNA for the CDR3 is TGCAGCGCCACGAGGCGGGGCGCTAACACCGGGGAGCTGTTTTTT.

This clonotype has just a few counts. V usage is TRBV27 and J usage is TRBJ1-1, with unresolved D. Germline CDR1 MNHEY, CDR2 SMNVEV (reference sequence). V lost 2 bases to trimming and J lost 4 bases, with 11 bases between them. The CDR3 length is 14 residues. CDR3 residues: CASSLGVSGTEAFF. The CDR3, as DNA: TGTGCCAGCAGTTTAGGAGTATCTGGCACTGAAGCTTTCTTT.

The chain combines TRBV27 with TRBJ2-1; D possibly corresponds to TRBD2 (6 bases). Germline V gene lookup returns CDR1 MNHEY and CDR2 SMNVEV (reference sequence). The germline V and J ends were trimmed by 8 bases and 7 bases, with 21 bases remaining between them. The CDR3 runs 15 residues. CDR3 sequence (DNA): TGTGCCAGCGGGCCCACCGGGGGAGTTAGGAATGAGCAGTTCTTC. This translates into CASGPTGGVRNEQFF.

In its sample, this clonotype was seen a few times. Relative to the germline gene, one junction end is altered; a read error may explain this. This rearrangement joins TRBV12-3 or TRBV12-4 to TRBJ2-6, with TRBD1 as a possible D gene (6 bases). This CDR3 has 13 residues. CDR3 protein: CAIQGSGADVLTF. The CDR3 bases are TGTGCCATACAGGGTTCTGGGGCCGACGTCCTGACTTTC.

This clonotype was counted at least ten times. The chain is built from TRBV6-6 and TRBJ2-3; no reliable D call. CDR3 length: 13 residues. CDR1 is MNHNY and CDR2 is SVGAGI in the germline V gene (reference sequence). Trimming took 5 bases from V and 4 from J, leaving 10 bases between them. The CDR3, as DNA: TGTGCCAGCAGTCCCCCCAATTCAGATACGCAGTATTTT. It translates to CASSPPNSDTQYF.

On this clonotype itself: A much larger clone differs by one base, so this may be a read error. This chain joins TRBV2 and TRBJ2-7, with D possibly being TRBD1 (6 bases). CDR1 is SNHLY, CDR2 FYNNEI, per germline. The CDR3 length is 13 residues. CDR3 sequence reads: CAGRGDTAYEQYF. CDR3 bases: TGTGCCGGCAGAGGGGACACGGCCTACGAGCAGTACTTC.

In this sample, this clonotype turned up once. A clone one base away is much larger, so this may be a read error. V usage is TRBV5-3 and J usage is TRBJ2-7, with TRBD1 matching over 7 bases. TRBV5-3 is sorted into the ORF group, with uncertain function. V was pared by 9 bases and J by 1 base, with 16 bases of the junction left unmatched. The CDR3 runs to 16 residues. CDR3 region: CAISLGPGQSSYEQYF. The CDR3 coding sequence is TGTGCCATCAGCTTGGGGCCGGGACAGAGTTCCTACGAGCAGTACTTC.

This clonotype was seen more than once but under ten times. The chain carries TRBV27 and TRBJ2-2, with a weak D call TRBD2 (6 bases). Trimming stripped 8 bases from V and 6 bases from J, with 22 bases between. This CDR3 is built from 16 residues. In germline, CDR1 is MNHEY, CDR2 SMNVEV (reference sequence). CDR3 nucleotides: TGTGCCAGCTCCCTAAGCGCGGGAATTGGGGCCGGGGAGCTGTTTTTT. This encodes CASSLSAGIGAGELFF.

This clonotype was counted many times. J is TRBJ2-1 and V is TRBV30; the D is unclear. Deletions cut 5 bases from V and 2 bases from J, with 16 bases between. CDR1 and CDR2 from the germline V gene are GTSNPN and SVGIG (reference sequence). This CDR3 has 15 residues. This CDR3 is CAWHHRGRPYNEQFF. CDR3 nucleotide sequence: TGTGCCTGGCATCACAGAGGACGACCCTACAATGAGCAGTTCTTC.

In its sample, this clonotype was seen many times. The chain carries TRBV30 and TRBJ2-1, with 8 bases matching TRBD1. Germline V lookup: CDR1 GTSNPN, CDR2 SVGIG (reference sequence). Trimming at V came to 5 bases and at J to 5 bases, leaving 5 bases not matched to a gene. There are 13 residues in the CDR3. CDR3 protein: CAWDRGLNNEQFF. As DNA, the CDR3 is TGTGCCTGGGACAGGGGCCTTAACAATGAGCAGTTCTTC.

This clonotype was seen a handful of times. This rearrangement joins TRBV18 to TRBJ2-7; 7 bases map to TRBD1. The germline V gene encodes CDR1 KGHSH and CDR2 LQKENI. This CDR3 region has 15 residues. J was trimmed by 2 bases and V by 3 bases; bases with no gene match: 7. The CDR3: CASSPRDRVTYEQYF. For the CDR3, the DNA is TGTGCCAGCTCACCCCGGGACAGAGTAACCTACGAGCAGTACTTC.

Regarding this clonotype: This may stem from a read error, because a much larger clone lies one nucleotide away. As DNA, the CDR3 is TGTGCCAGCAGTTTAAGCGGGGTCGACGAGCAGTACTTC. This translates into CASSLSGVDEQYF. The chain joins TRBV12-3 or TRBV12-4 to TRBJ2-7; TRBD2 matches at 7 bases. Trimming removed 2 bases from V and 5 bases from J; junction bases left unmatched: 3. The CDR3 covers 13 residues.

V is TRBV7-6 and J is TRBJ2-3, with TRBD2 matching 12 bases. The trim removed 2 bases at V and 7 bases at J, leaving 10 bases unmatched. From germline, CDR1 is SGHVS and CDR2 FNYEAQ. The length of the CDR3 is 17 residues. CDR3 sequence (DNA): TGTGCCAGCAGCTTACTCGGACTAGCGGGGAGGGGAAATACGCAGTATTTT. Translated, it gives CASSLLGLAGRGNTQYF.

This chain connects TRBV6-5 to TRBJ1-1, with 7 positions matching TRBD1. Germline lookup yields CDR1 MNHEY and CDR2 SVGAGI. V trimming: 9 bases; J trimming: 4 bases; junction bases outside the gene matches: 8. The CDR3 consists of 13 residues. The CDR3 loop reads CASRTGISTEAFF. The CDR3 region has the DNA TGTGCCAGTAGGACAGGTATTTCCACTGAAGCTTTCTTT.

This clonotype was detected many times. The rearrangement links TRBV7-2 to TRBJ2-7; 10 bases are shared with TRBD2. This CDR3 is 16 amino acids long. Per germline, CDR1 SGHTA and CDR2 FQGNSA. J gave up 4 bases and V 3 bases, and 9 bases lay outside the gene matches. CDR3 DNA sequence: TGTGCCAGCAGCTTTAAAAGCGGGGGGGGTCAGTACGAGCAGTACTTC. This encodes CASSFKSGGGQYEQYF.